This is a list of T cell receptor beta chains from one sample in a study of OX40 agonist ivuxolimab in advanced cancers. This table comes from immunoSEQ multiplex PCR, and its TCRdb copy is limited to in-frame clones, with some not included. The sample lists over 35,000 clones, 89% occurring once. The starting material was CD4+ or CD8+ T cells sorted from blood, obtained in a trial of the OX40 agonist ivuxolimab. These receptor sequences come from an adult with an advanced solid tumor such as melanoma, head and neck, liver or kidney cancer. Each CDR3 is given with its conserved first and last residue. Fields, in order: J gene, V gene, CDR3 protein.

>TRBJ2-3|TRBV7-7
CASSLDFRDTQYF
>TRBJ1-4|TRBV7-6
CASSWGDRGEKLFF
>TRBJ1-2|TRBV9
CASSVGGTGFYGYTF
>TRBJ1-3|TRBV7-2
CASSLSTGAGNTIYF
>TRBJ1-1|TRBV9
CASSVVLDRDTEAFF
>TRBJ2-2|TRBV7-7
CASSPTPGRNTGELFF
>TRBJ2-4|TRBV2
CASTAGGAANMNIQYF
>TRBJ2-7|TRBV29-1
CSAGLSSYEQYF
>TRBJ2-1|TRBV5-1
CASSRDFSNEQFF
>TRBJ1-1|TRBV7-3
CASSKEGHHRNTEAFF
>TRBJ2-2|TRBV5-1
CASSSSLNTGELFF
>TRBJ2-2|TRBV5-1
CASSLQTGVGTGELFF
>TRBJ1-2|TRBV27
CASTRDGGGGYTF
>TRBJ1-3|TRBV15
CAAGTGGTGNTIYF
>TRBJ1-6|TRBV6-1
CASSEAKGIASPLHF
>TRBJ2-2|TRBV19
CASSINSGVGNGELFF
>TRBJ2-1|TRBV10-2
CASSPGQGGQFF
>TRBJ1-4|TRBV19
CASSIQGASEKLFF
>TRBJ2-5|TRBV6-4
CASSLEEGETQYF
>TRBJ2-7|TRBV4-1
CASSQLGLYEQYF
>TRBJ1-6|TRBV18
CASSLAGDARSSPLHF
>TRBJ2-1|TRBV29-1
CSGGLAGLSYNEQFF
>TRBJ2-5|TRBV7-7
CASSALGQGPWETQYF
>TRBJ1-1|TRBV7-2
CASTTQGALNTEAFF
>TRBJ2-1|TRBV7-2
CASTFQRGQYNEQFF
>TRBJ2-2|TRBV5-1
CASRVMPANTGELFF
>TRBJ2-2|TRBV5-6
CASSWVAVNTGELFF
>TRBJ2-7|TRBV4-1
CASSLGTGLGEQYF
>TRBJ1-4|TRBV11-3
CASSFGGSANEKLFF
>TRBJ1-6|TRBV14
CASSQGAGRWAYNSPLHF
>TRBJ1-2|TRBV19
CASSTGGRLGYTF